Presented here are 14 T cell receptor beta chains from one specimen sequenced in a study of Graves' ophthalmopathy and Graves' hyperthyroidism. Using RNA transcripts, the TCR beta CDR3 regions were amplified. HTBI primers were employed in first-round RT-PCR, then a second-round multiplex PCR followed. Each CDR3 protein is one row after TCRdb ran MiXCR on the multiplex PCR reads. In the table there are hundreds of thousands of distinct CDR3 sequences, around a fifth of which are singletons. Sequenced sample: peripheral blood. Receptors were obtained from a young woman with stable Graves' hyperthyroidism.

This clonotype was counted many times. V gene TRBV18 combines with J gene TRBJ2-4; 10 nucleotides align to TRBD2. V trimming: 3 bases; J trimming: 8 bases; junction bases outside the gene matches: 4. The CDR3 extends over 14 amino acids. Germline CDR1 and CDR2: KGHSH and LQKENI. CDR3 amino acids: CASSPSGRTDIQYF. DNA of the CDR3: TGTGCCAGCTCACCTAGCGGGAGGACGGACATTCAGTACTTC.

The chain recombines TRBV12-3 or TRBV12-4 with TRBJ2-2; TRBD1 matches 9 bases. Germline trimming cut 6 bases from V and 5 bases from J; bases unmatched to any gene: 7. CDR3 size: 15 residues. The CDR3 DNA follows: TGTGCCAGCAGGCCTACAGGGGGCCGAACCGGGGAGCTGTTTTTT. This encodes CASRPTGGRTGELFF.

This clonotype came up many times. A much larger clone sits a single nucleotide away, making a read error possible. The V gene is TRBV6-2 or TRBV6-3, the J gene TRBJ1-2; 9 nucleotides align to TRBD1. Germline-derived CDR1 and CDR2 are MNHEY and SVGEGT. The CDR3 consists of 14 residues. CDR3 protein: CAGRRDRAIYGYTF. CDR3 sequence (DNA): TGTGCCGGCAGAAGGGACAGGGCAATCTATGGCTACACCTTC.

There are many counts of this clonotype. The chain couples TRBV20-1 to TRBJ2-7, with D tentatively TRBD2 (5 bases). This CDR3 has 12 residues. CDR1 is DFQATT and CDR2 is SNEGSKA in the germline V gene (reference sequence). V was shortened by 0 bases and J by 7 bases, with 10 bases between the two germline ends. CDR3 DNA: TGCAGTGCTAGAGATATCACGGGGGAGCAGTACTTC. It yields the protein CSARDITGEQYF.

At least ten counts were recorded for this clonotype. This sequence may be a read error, since a much larger clone differs from it by one base. The chain has TRBV12-3 or TRBV12-4 and TRBJ2-5; no clear D gene. This CDR3 contains 13 residues. With 1 base removed from V and 0 bases from J, the gap between germline ends came to 3 bases. The CDR3 DNA is TGTGCCAGCAGTTTAGGACACCAAGAGACCCAGTACTTC. It codes for CASSLGHQETQYF.

The chain has TRBV27 and TRBJ1-1; the D is unclear. CDR3 length equals 13 residues. Trimming removed 5 bases at V and 1 base at J, with 8 bases between. CDR1 and CDR2 from the germline V gene are MNHEY and SMNVEV (reference sequence). The CDR3 DNA reads as TGTGCCAGCAGTCTCCTTTCGAACACTGAAGCTTTCTTT. It encodes CASSLLSNTEAFF.

The table lists this clonotype with a few counts. V gene TRBV12-3 or TRBV12-4 combines with J gene TRBJ1-5; 8 nucleotides agree with TRBD1. The V segment lost 8 bases and the J segment 4 bases; nucleotides outside the gene matches: 7. The CDR3 length is 14 residues. The CDR3 region has the DNA TGTGCCAGCTCATTCAGGGGGCCAAATCAGCCCCAGCATTTT. This translates into CASSFRGPNQPQHF.

This clonotype was seen at least ten times. The chain joins TRBV7-3 to TRBJ2-7, with 8 bases identical to TRBD2. CDR1 is SGHTA, CDR2 FQGTGA, per germline. Germline trimming cut 5 bases from V and 3 bases from J; bases unmatched to any gene: 9. The CDR3 loop spans 15 amino acids. CDR3 coding DNA: TGTGCCAGCAGCGCCTCGGGACTAGAACACTACGAGCAGTACTTC. Its translation is CASSASGLEHYEQYF. The variable domain in full, with the rest retrieved from reference TRBV7-3 and TRBJ2-7, is GAGVSQTPSNKVTEKGKYVELRCDPISGHTALYWYRQSLGQGPEFLIYFQGTGAADDSGLPNDRFFAVRPEGSVSTLKIQRTERGDSAVYLCASSASGLEHYEQYFGPGTRLTVT.

Many counts were recorded for this clonotype. The CDR3 DNA reads as TGTGCCAGCAGTGGCAACCAAGAGACCCAGTACTTC. Its translation: CASSGNQETQYF. The chain uses TRBV28 and TRBJ2-5, with no clear D. CDR1 MDHEN and CDR2 SYDVKM come from the germline V gene. V was shortened by 5 bases and J by 0 bases, with 4 bases between the two germline ends. This CDR3 region has 12 residues.

This clonotype has at least ten counts. The chain uses TRBV24-1 and TRBJ2-7; D gene unclear. The CDR3 extends over 16 amino acids. Trimming pared 8 bases from V and 0 bases from J, leaving 19 bases between. Germline V gives CDR1 KGHDR, CDR2 SFDVKD. CDR3 sequence (DNA): TGTGCCACCACTTCATGGGTTCACACAAGCTCCTACGAGCAGTACTTC. Protein sequence: CATTSWVHTSSYEQYF.

This clonotype has ten or more counts. The V call is TRBV9, the J call TRBJ1-1; possibly TRBD1 for D (5 bases). There are 13 residues in the CDR3. Per germline, CDR1 SGDLS and CDR2 YYNGEE. The V gene lost 3 bases and the J gene lost 4 bases, with 10 bases spanning the gap. The CDR3 sequence is CASSGDRGTEAFF. CDR3 DNA sequence: TGTGCCAGCAGCGGAGACAGAGGCACTGAAGCTTTCTTT.

DNA of the CDR3: TGTGCCAGCAGCCGGACAGGGGGCTTCGACGAGCAGTACTTC. This codes for CASSRTGGFDEQYF. The J gene is TRBJ2-7, the V gene TRBV7-8; 11 bases agree with TRBD1. The CDR3 extends over 14 amino acids. CDR1 is SGHVS, CDR2 FQNEAQ, per germline. Trimming took 5 bases from V and 5 from J; bases not matched to a gene: 5.

The sample holds many counts of this clonotype. In DNA form, the CDR3 reads TGTGCCAGTAGTACAACCCCGGACCCTTCCTACGAGCAGTACTTC. It codes for CASSTTPDPSYEQYF. The V gene is TRBV19, the J gene TRBJ2-7; no reliable D call. Deletions cut 4 bases from V and 1 base from J, with 14 bases between. The CDR3 extends over 15 amino acids. Looked up from germline, CDR1 is LNHDA and CDR2 is SQIVND (reference sequence).

This clonotype was seen only a few times. J is TRBJ2-7 and V is TRBV3-1; 7 bases line up with TRBD2. V gave up 4 bases and J gave up 6 bases; unmatched junction bases: 15. Germline V lookup: CDR1 LGHDT, CDR2 YNNKEL (reference sequence). The length of the CDR3 is 16 residues. The CDR3 DNA is TGTGCCAGCAGCCCCGTCGTGGTGGCGGGAGTGGGCGAGCAGTACTTC. Amino acid sequence: CASSPVVVAGVGEQYF.